The entry that follows covers one TCR beta chain sequence. The record originates from a study of blood T cell repertoires in COVID-19. Self-reported history from a screening survey and questionnaire set each donor's cohort. Libraries were prepared by immunoSEQ multiplex PCR; TCRdb keeps only in-frame clonotypes and omits some of them. The sample holds a few hundred thousand clones, roughly nine tenths seen once. The clonotype comes from a woman in her thirties who had recovered from COVID-19. Sequencing input: PBMCs or T cells enriched from blood (not recorded which).

The CDR3 loop is CASSQDRKGLISYNSPLHF. The CDR3 bases are TGCGCCAGCAGCCAAGATCGAAAGGGGCTCATCTCCTATAATTCACCCCTCCACTTT. V usage is TRBV4-1 and J usage is TRBJ1-6, with D possibly TRBD1 on 5 matching bases. The germline V and J ends were trimmed by 0 bases and 0 bases, with 15 bases remaining between them. CDR1 is MGHRA, CDR2 YSYEKL, per germline. There are 19 residues in the CDR3.